The rows below give T cell receptor beta chains drawn from one sample of a study of monozygotic twins with inflammatory bowel disease. TCRdb reanalyzed the 5' RACE reads, giving one entry per CDR3 protein sequence and no DNA. This sample contains 110,000 to 150,000 distinct CDR3 sequences. Sequencing was carried out using blood. Receptors originate from a human donor with ulcerative colitis or Crohn's disease, or a healthy co-twin of an affected twin (not recorded which). Both conserved end residues are part of each CDR3.

j_call v_call cdr3_aa
TRBJ1-3 TRBV5-1 CASSQEAVTGNTIYF
TRBJ2-1 TRBV9 CASSVVGDRLPYNEQFF
TRBJ1-2 TRBV4-1 CASSHGGGSGGYGYTF
TRBJ2-3 TRBV5-4 CASRHSSTDTQYF
TRBJ2-3 TRBV7-3 CASSARVGADTQYF
TRBJ2-4 TRBV29-1 CSVEESGNIQYF
TRBJ1-2 TRBV7-9 CASSLWGRTYGYTF
TRBJ2-3 TRBV3-1 CASSHRSSASGRSTSRPNTQYF
TRBJ2-2 TRBV20-1 CSAPVGSMNTGELFF
TRBJ1-2 TRBV5-1 CASSHLGPEGGYTF
TRBJ2-3 TRBV20-1 CSARGFLPSAGGTDTQYF
TRBJ2-1 TRBV5-1 CASSLVQQGPLNEQFF
TRBJ1-1 TRBV10-3 CAISELSVGEAFF
TRBJ2-1 TRBV4-3 CASSQPAGGNEQFF
TRBJ2-2 TRBV6-5 CASSYSGGANTGELFF
TRBJ2-1 TRBV7-2 CASSPSLSSYNEQFF
TRBJ2-7 TRBV5-4 CASSSPTGGSYEQYF
TRBJ2-1 TRBV12-3/TRBV12-4 CASSFGTSGRSDEQFF
TRBJ1-1 TRBV6-5 CASSFLTNQGTEAFF
TRBJ2-1 TRBV7-2 CASSRAQGIGTVGEQFF
TRBJ2-2 TRBV7-7 CASSLAGLAGGTTGELFF
TRBJ2-1 TRBV5-1 CASSLLAGGRPYNEQFF
TRBJ2-7 TRBV12-3/TRBV12-4 CASTAASRAYEQYF
TRBJ2-1 TRBV20-1 CSARRDLAEQFF